This TCR beta chain was found in a study of tumor-infiltrating lymphocytes in primary liver carcinoma. About the study: Samples yielded about 3.5 to 7.5 million productive TCRbeta reads, similar across tissue types. Findings and limits, study-wide: Against blood, tumors held a significantly higher top-250-clone fraction (p = 0.039).

RNA was extracted from whole blood without cell sorting, alongside germline DNA. The input was 500 ng total RNA; TCR beta cDNA was made from it with a constant-region primer. ARM-PCR was slightly modified, and three nested multiplex PCR rounds with it gave rise to the TCR beta libraries. TCRdb used MiXCR to reprocess the multiplex PCR reads, holding one entry per CDR3 protein. The sample has about 210,000 distinct CDR3 sequences, less than 70% seen once. This clonotype was observed many times. Its antigen is undetermined. Sequences were obtained from peripheral blood. This TCR was recovered from a woman aged 55-69 years with primary liver carcinoma and hepatitis B virus infection.

The CDR3, as DNA: TGTGCCAGCACCATAGCGGGGAGCACAGATACGCAGTATTTT. This codes for CASTIAGSTDTQYF. The chain joins TRBV12-3 or TRBV12-4 to TRBJ2-3, with TRBD2 identical over 8 bases. The CDR3 is 14 residues long. V gave up 7 bases and J gave up 0 bases; unmatched junction bases: 3.